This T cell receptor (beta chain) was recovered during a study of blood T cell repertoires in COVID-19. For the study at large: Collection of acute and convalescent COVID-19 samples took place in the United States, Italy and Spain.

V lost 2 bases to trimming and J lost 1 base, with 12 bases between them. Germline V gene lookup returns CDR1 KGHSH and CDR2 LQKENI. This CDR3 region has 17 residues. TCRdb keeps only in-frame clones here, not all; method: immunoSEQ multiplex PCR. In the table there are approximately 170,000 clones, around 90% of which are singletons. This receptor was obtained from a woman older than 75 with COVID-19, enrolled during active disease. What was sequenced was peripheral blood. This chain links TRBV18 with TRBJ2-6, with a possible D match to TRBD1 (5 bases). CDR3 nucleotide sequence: TGTGCCAGCTCACCATGGTCAGGGATTTCTGGGGCCAACGTCCTGACTTTC. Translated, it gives CASSPWSGISGANVLTF.